One and the same sample provided the 22 T cell receptor beta chains below, sequenced in a study of T cell responses to AZD1222 COVID-19 vaccine. TCRdb's table, derived via immunoSEQ multiplex PCR, lists solely in-frame clones and lacks some. The table lists approximately 100,000 clones, roughly nine tenths of them singletons. The material sequenced was peripheral blood, taken on day 0 of AZD1222 vaccination. The receptors were sampled from an adult in good health.

The CDR3 is CAWSSPRTGNTEAFF. DNA of the CDR3: TGTGCCTGGAGTTCGCCACGGACAGGGAACACTGAAGCTTTCTTT. The chain employs TRBV30 and TRBJ1-1, with TRBD1 matching over 7 bases. Germline CDR1 reads GTSNPN; CDR2 reads SVGIG (reference sequence). This CDR3 spans 15 amino acids. Losses at the gene ends were 2 bases for V and 1 base for J; bases not matched to a gene: 7.

This clone has a single count. This sequence joins TRBV9 and TRBJ2-3; 14 nucleotides line up with TRBD2. V was clipped by 0 bases and J by 8 bases; unmatched bases: 5. In germline, CDR1 is SGDLS, CDR2 YYNGEE. This CDR3 region has 16 residues. CDR3 DNA sequence: TGTGCCAGCAGCGTAGGACTAGCGGGGGGGCCAGCTACGCAGTATTTT. Amino acids: CASSVGLAGGPATQYF. The full variable domain, completed using reference TRBV9 and TRBJ2-3, is DSGVTQTPKHLITATGQRVTLRCSPRSGDLSVYWYQQSLDQGLQFLIQYYNGEERAKGNILERFSAQQFPDLHSELNLSSLELGDSALYFCASSVGLAGGPATQYFGPGTRLTVL.

This chain joins TRBV9 and TRBJ2-1; D not certain. The CDR3 length is 15 residues. The germline V and J ends were trimmed by 0 bases and 9 bases, with 16 bases remaining between them. Germline V gene data show CDR1 as SGDLS and CDR2 as YYNGEE. In nucleotides, the CDR3 is TGTGCCAGCAGCGTAGAGCCAAACCCATCGGGTGAGCAGTTCTTC. It specifies CASSVEPNPSGEQFF.

Details on this clone: Other DNA sequences in the sample encode the same CDR3. The chain uses TRBV28 and TRBJ1-2; D uncertain. Trimming cost V 2 bases and J 1 base, with 5 bases left between them. The CDR3 spans 13 residues. Looked up from germline, CDR1 is MDHEN and CDR2 is SYDVKM. In DNA, the CDR3 is TGTGCCAGCAGTTTAACCGGTAACTATGGCTACACCTTC. It is translated as CASSLTGNYGYTF.

The chain links TRBV27 to TRBJ1-1; a possible D gene is TRBD1 (5 bases). V lost 8 bases and J lost 5, with 9 bases in between. CDR1 is MNHEY and CDR2 is SMNVEV in the germline V gene (reference sequence). This CDR3 has 11 amino acids. Written as DNA, the CDR3 is TGTGCCAGCTCGGGACGTACTGAAGCTTTCTTT. Protein: CASSGRTEAFF.

CDR3 bases: TGTGCCAGCAGCGCAGGGTCTAGGACTGAAGCTTTCTTT. This encodes CASSAGSRTEAFF. The rearrangement uses TRBV5-5 and TRBJ1-1; D is possibly TRBD1 (5 bases). V dropped 4 bases and J dropped 5 bases, with 12 bases sitting between them. Germline V CDR1 and CDR2: SGHKS, YYEKEE (reference sequence). CDR3 length equals 13 residues.

The chain carries TRBV27 and TRBJ1-2, with 7 bases identical to TRBD1. V lost 8 bases to trimming and J lost 4 bases; unmatched junction nucleotides: 10. The CDR3 runs 14 residues. Germline V gene sequence: CDR1 MNHEY, CDR2 SMNVEV (reference sequence). The DNA of the CDR3 is TGTGCCAGCGGCTCCGGGACAGAGACCTATGGCTACACCTTC. Translation gives CASGSGTETYGYTF.

This clone appeared once. The V gene is TRBV5-1, the J gene TRBJ2-2; the match to TRBD2 covers 7 bases. With V trimmed by 0 bases and J by 7 bases, 6 bases remained unmatched. This CDR3 has 15 residues. Per the germline V gene, CDR1 is SGHRS and CDR2 is YFSETQ. This CDR3 reads CASSLEAGSDGELFF. The CDR3 DNA follows: TGCGCCAGCAGCTTGGAAGCGGGAAGTGACGGGGAGCTGTTTTTT.

V and J are TRBV28 and TRBJ1-5; D uncertain. CDR1 and CDR2 (germline): MDHEN, SYDVKM. Trimming cost V 6 bases and J 3 bases, with 18 bases left between them. This CDR3 spans 16 amino acids. The chain's CDR3 is CASSLPFGSLNQPQHF. The CDR3 DNA follows: TGTGCCAGCAGCCTCCCCTTCGGGAGCCTCAATCAGCCCCAGCATTTT.

V is TRBV5-1 and J is TRBJ1-4; TRBD1 agrees at 9 bases. The J segment lost 7 bases and the V segment lost 4 bases, leaving 11 bases of the junction unmatched. Germline values: CDR1 SGHRS, CDR2 YFSETQ. The CDR3 loop spans 16 amino acids. This CDR3 reads CASSDSWGQGGEKLFF. The CDR3 DNA sequence: TGCGCCAGCAGCGACAGTTGGGGACAGGGAGGTGAAAAACTGTTTTTT.

The rearrangement links TRBV7-9 to TRBJ2-5; 13 nucleotides line up with TRBD2. Germline CDR1 reads SEHNR; CDR2 reads FQNEAQ (reference sequence). This CDR3 is 15 amino acids long. V shed 5 bases and J 1 base; nucleotides not matched to a gene: 1. The CDR3 sequence: CASSRLAGGQETQYF. The DNA for the CDR3 is TGTGCCAGCAGCAGACTAGCGGGGGGCCAAGAGACCCAGTACTTC.

J is TRBJ2-5 and V is TRBV6-6; D not certain. The CDR3 is made up of 14 amino acids. Germline V gene lookup returns CDR1 MNHNY and CDR2 SVGAGI (reference sequence). V lost 3 bases and J 4 bases, leaving 12 bases between the germline ends. As DNA, the CDR3 is TGTGCCAGCAGTTATCTTGGCAGGCTAGAGACCCAGTACTTC. Amino acids: CASSYLGRLETQYF.

The genes are TRBV30 and TRBJ1-6; the match to TRBD1 covers 7 bases. CDR1 and CDR2 from the germline V gene are GTSNPN and SVGIG (reference sequence). The CDR3 sequence is 14 residues long. J gave up 7 bases and V 2 bases, and 5 bases lay outside the gene matches. CDR3 sequence reads: CAWSRDSSNSPLHF. In DNA, the CDR3 is TGTGCCTGGAGTCGGGACAGCTCCAATTCACCCCTCCACTTT.

This clone was seen just once. This chain links TRBV4-3 with TRBJ1-2; a weak D match, TRBD1 (6 bases). V gave up 0 bases and J gave up 2 bases, with 13 bases separating them. The CDR3 has 16 residues. Germline assignment: CDR1 LGHNA and CDR2 YSLEER. DNA for the CDR3: TGCGCCAGCAGCCAAGACGGTGGGGGCTCGAACTATGGCTACACCTTC. Translation: CASSQDGGGSNYGYTF.

The count of this clone is one. The V call is TRBV27, the J call TRBJ2-3, with D possibly being TRBD2 (5 bases). The CDR3 covers 14 residues. V lost 3 bases, J lost 2 bases, and 9 bases lay in between. Germline CDR1 is MNHEY and CDR2 is SMNVEV (reference sequence). CDR3 protein: CASSFAGNTDTQYF. The CDR3 nucleotides are TGTGCCAGCAGTTTTGCCGGGAACACAGATACGCAGTATTTT.

The V call is TRBV30, the J call TRBJ2-7, with 8 bases that match TRBD1. V shed 4 bases and J 7 bases; nucleotides not matched to a gene: 9. This CDR3 is 13 amino acids long. Per the germline V gene, CDR1 is GTSNPN and CDR2 is SVGIG (reference sequence). CDR3 sequence reads: CAWNWQGAGEQYF. The CDR3 DNA reads as TGTGCCTGGAACTGGCAGGGGGCGGGTGAGCAGTACTTC.

The chain is built from TRBV11-2 and TRBJ2-1, with TRBD2 identical over 12 bases. V gave up 5 bases and J gave up 5 bases; unmatched junction bases: 4. The CDR3 contains 15 residues. Germline loops: CDR1 SGHAT, CDR2 FQNNGV. The DNA of the CDR3 is TGTGCCAGCAGCATCGGACTAGCGGGAAACAATGAGCAGTTCTTC. Translated, it gives CASSIGLAGNNEQFF.

The chain recombines TRBV27 with TRBJ1-2; D gene unclear. Looked up from germline, CDR1 is MNHEY and CDR2 is SMNVEV (reference sequence). The V end was cut by 8 bases, the J end by 1 base, with 29 bases between. The length of the CDR3 is 19 residues. CDR3 amino acids: CASGSASGVQRIYNYGYTF. The CDR3 region has the DNA TGTGCCAGCGGTTCAGCGAGCGGGGTACAAAGGATATATAACTATGGCTACACCTTC.

V usage is TRBV4-1 and J usage is TRBJ2-1; D not certain. Germline V gives CDR1 MGHRA, CDR2 YSYEKL. The V gene lost 3 bases and the J gene lost 1 base, with 7 bases spanning the gap. The CDR3 is 14 amino acids. CDR3 DNA sequence: TGCGCCAGCAGCCAGCAGGAATCCTACAATGAGCAGTTCTTC. Its protein is CASSQQESYNEQFF.

The chain recombines TRBV11-2 with TRBJ2-5, with 11 positions matching TRBD2. The CDR3 covers 19 residues. Germline loops: CDR1 SGHAT, CDR2 FQNNGV. After removal of 4 bases from V and 1 base from J, the junction contained 14 bases not matched to a gene. As DNA, the CDR3 is TGTGCCAGCAGCTCGTTTCGCGGGATAGCGGGGGGGCGCCAAGAGACCCAGTACTTC. Translating it yields CASSSFRGIAGGRQETQYF.

J is TRBJ1-6 and V is TRBV20-1; 7 nucleotides align to TRBD1. Trimming took 5 bases from V and 18 from J; bases not matched to a gene: 7. Germline values: CDR1 DFQATT, CDR2 SNEGSKA (reference sequence). The CDR3 has 10 residues. The CDR3 bases are TGCAGTGCTCGGACCGGGACAGACCACTTT. Its protein is CSARTGTDHF.

The chain recombines TRBV2 with TRBJ1-1; D is possibly TRBD1 (6 bases). V shed 6 bases and J shed 8 bases, with 16 bases lying between them. This CDR3 comprises 13 residues. Looked up from germline, CDR1 is SNHLY and CDR2 is FYNNEI. Here the CDR3 reads CASSPTSQGEAFF. The CDR3 coding sequence is TGTGCCAGCAGCCCCACCTCGCAGGGGGAAGCTTTCTTT.